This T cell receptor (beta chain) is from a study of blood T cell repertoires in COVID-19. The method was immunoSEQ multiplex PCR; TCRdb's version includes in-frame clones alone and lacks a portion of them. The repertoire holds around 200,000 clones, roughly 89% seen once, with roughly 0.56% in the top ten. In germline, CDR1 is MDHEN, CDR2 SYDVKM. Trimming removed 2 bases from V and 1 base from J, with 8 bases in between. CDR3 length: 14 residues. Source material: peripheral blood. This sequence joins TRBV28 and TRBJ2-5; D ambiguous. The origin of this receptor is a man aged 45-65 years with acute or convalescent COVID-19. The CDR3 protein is CASSLLRIQETQYF. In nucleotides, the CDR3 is TGTGCCAGCAGTTTACTCAGAATCCAAGAGACCCAGTACTTC. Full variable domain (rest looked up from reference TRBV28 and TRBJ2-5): DVKVTQSSRYLVKRTGEKVFLECVQDMDHENMFWYRQDPGLGLRLIYFSYDVKMKEKGDIPEGYSVSREKKERFSLILESASTNQTSMYLCASSLLRIQETQYFGPGTRLLVL.